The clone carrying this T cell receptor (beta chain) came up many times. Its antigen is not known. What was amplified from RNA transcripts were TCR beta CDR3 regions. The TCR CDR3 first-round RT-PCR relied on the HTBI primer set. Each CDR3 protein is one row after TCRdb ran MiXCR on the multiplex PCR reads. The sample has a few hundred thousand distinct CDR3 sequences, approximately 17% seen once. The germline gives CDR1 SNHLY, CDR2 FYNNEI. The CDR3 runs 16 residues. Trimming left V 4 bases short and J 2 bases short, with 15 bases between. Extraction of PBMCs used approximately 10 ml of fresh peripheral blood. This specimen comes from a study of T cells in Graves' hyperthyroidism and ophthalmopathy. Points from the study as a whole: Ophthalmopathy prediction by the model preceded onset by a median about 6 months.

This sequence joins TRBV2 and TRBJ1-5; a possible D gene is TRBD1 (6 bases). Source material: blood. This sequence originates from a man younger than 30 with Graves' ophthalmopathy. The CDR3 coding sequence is TGTGCCAGCAGTGTCCAAGGGGGGCGTGGCAATCAGCCCCAGCATTTT. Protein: CASSVQGGRGNQPQHF.